This T cell receptor beta chain was identified during a study of T cell responses to AZD1222 COVID-19 vaccine. This CDR3 comprises 13 residues. Between the trimmed V and J ends, which lost 5 bases and 1 base, there was a span of 9 bases. CDR1 is MNHEY and CDR2 is SMNVEV in the germline V gene (reference sequence). The assay was immunoSEQ multiplex PCR, and TCRdb's table has in-frame clones only and misses some. The table shows almost 70,000 clones, with around 78% occurring only once. The count of this clone is one. The sample was peripheral blood, taken 28 days after the second AZD1222 dose. J is TRBJ2-7 and V is TRBV27, with D uncertain. The receptor was isolated from an adult who received the AZD1222 COVID-19 vaccine. This CDR3 reads CASSPSISYEQYF. Here the CDR3 DNA reads TGTGCCAGCAGTCCTTCAATATCCTACGAGCAGTACTTC.